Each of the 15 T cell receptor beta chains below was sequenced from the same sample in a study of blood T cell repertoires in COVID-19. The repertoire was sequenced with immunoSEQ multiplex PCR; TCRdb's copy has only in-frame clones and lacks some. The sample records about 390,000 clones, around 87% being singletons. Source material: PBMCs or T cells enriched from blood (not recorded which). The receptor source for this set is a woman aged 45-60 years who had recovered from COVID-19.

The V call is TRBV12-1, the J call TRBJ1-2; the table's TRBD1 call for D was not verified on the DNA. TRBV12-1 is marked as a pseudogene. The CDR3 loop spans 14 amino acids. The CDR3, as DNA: TGTGCCAGCAGCGCTGACACCTCTAACTATGGCTACACCTTC. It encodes CASSADTSNYGYTF.

CDR3 sequence (DNA): TGTGCCAGCAGTTTATATTCAGGGGGCTTGGGCAATCAGCCCCAGCATTTT. This translates into CASSLYSGGLGNQPQHF. This chain links TRBV27 with TRBJ1-5; 8 bases map to TRBD1. In germline, CDR1 is MNHEY, CDR2 SMNVEV (reference sequence). V lost 1 base to trimming and J lost 2 bases; unmatched junction nucleotides: 7. This CDR3 has 17 amino acids.

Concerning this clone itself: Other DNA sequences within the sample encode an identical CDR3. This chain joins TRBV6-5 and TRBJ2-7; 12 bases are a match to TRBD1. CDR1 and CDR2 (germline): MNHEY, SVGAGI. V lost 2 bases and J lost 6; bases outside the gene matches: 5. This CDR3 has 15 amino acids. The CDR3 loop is CASSYPGQGAREQYF. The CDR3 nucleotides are TGTGCCAGCAGTTACCCGGGACAGGGGGCTCGCGAGCAGTACTTC.

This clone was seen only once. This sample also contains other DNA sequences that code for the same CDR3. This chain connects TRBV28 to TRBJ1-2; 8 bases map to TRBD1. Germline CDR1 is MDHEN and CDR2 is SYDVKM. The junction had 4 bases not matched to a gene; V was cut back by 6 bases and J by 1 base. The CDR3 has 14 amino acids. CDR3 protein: CASSLGQGNYGYTF. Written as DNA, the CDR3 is TGTGCCAGCAGCCTAGGACAGGGTAACTATGGCTACACCTTC.

The CDR3 nucleotides read TGTGCCAGCAACTTGGAGTTGGGAGCCCCCGAAGGATGGACAGATACGCAGTATTTT. Translated: CASNLELGAPEGWTDTQYF. The chain recombines TRBV28 with TRBJ2-3, with a weak D call TRBD2 (5 bases). Germline values: CDR1 MDHEN, CDR2 SYDVKM. V shed 7 bases and J shed 3 bases, with 29 bases lying between them. This CDR3 comprises 19 residues. Supplemented by reference TRBV28 and TRBJ2-3, the full variable domain reads DVKVTQSSRYLVKRTGEKVFLECVQDMDHENMFWYRQDPGLGLRLIYFSYDVKMKEKGDIPEGYSVSREKKERFSLILESASTNQTSMYLCASNLELGAPEGWTDTQYFGPGTRLTVL.

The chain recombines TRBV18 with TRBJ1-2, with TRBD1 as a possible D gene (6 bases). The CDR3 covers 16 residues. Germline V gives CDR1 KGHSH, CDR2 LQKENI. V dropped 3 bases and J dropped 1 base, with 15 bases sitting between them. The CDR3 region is CASSPRRQGLNYGYTF. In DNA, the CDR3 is TGTGCCAGCTCACCTCGTCGGCAGGGGCTTAACTATGGCTACACCTTC. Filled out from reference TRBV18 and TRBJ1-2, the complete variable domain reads NAGVMQNPRHLVRRRGQEARLRCSPMKGHSHVYWYRQLPEEGLKFMVYLQKENIIDESGMPKERFSAEFPKEGPSILRIQQVVRGDSAAYFCASSPRRQGLNYGYTFGSGTRLTVV.

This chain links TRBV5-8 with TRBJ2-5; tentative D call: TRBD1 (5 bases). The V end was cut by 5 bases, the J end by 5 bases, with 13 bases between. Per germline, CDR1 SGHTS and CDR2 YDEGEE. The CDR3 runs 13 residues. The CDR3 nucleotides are TGTGCCAGCAGGAGATCGACAGCCGAGACCCAGTACTTC. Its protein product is CASRRSTAETQYF.

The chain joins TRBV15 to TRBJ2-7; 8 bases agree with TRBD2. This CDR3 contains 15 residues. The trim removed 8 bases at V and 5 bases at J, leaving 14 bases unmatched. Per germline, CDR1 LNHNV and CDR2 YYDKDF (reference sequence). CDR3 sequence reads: CATSSRGGRFDEQYF. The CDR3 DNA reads TGTGCCACCTCTAGTCGCGGGGGGCGCTTCGACGAGCAGTACTTC.

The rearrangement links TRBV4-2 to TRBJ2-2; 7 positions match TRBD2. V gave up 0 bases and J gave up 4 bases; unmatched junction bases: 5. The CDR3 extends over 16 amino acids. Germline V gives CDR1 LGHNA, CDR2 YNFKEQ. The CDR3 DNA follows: TGTGCCAGCAGCCAAGACGGGGGGACCGGCACCGGGGAGCTGTTTTTT. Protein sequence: CASSQDGGTGTGELFF.

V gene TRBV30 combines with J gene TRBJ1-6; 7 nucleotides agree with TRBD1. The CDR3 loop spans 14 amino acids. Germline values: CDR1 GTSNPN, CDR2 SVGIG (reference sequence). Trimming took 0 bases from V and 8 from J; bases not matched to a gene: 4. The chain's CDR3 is CAWSVGGSDSPLHF. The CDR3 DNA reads TGTGCCTGGAGTGTAGGGGGCTCAGATTCACCCCTCCACTTT.

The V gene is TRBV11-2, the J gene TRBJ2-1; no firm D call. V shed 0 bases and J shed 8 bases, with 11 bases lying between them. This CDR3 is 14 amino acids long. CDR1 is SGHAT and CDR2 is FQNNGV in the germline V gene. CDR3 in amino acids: CASSLDPLPYEQFF. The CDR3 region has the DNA TGTGCCAGCAGCTTAGATCCACTCCCATATGAGCAGTTCTTC.

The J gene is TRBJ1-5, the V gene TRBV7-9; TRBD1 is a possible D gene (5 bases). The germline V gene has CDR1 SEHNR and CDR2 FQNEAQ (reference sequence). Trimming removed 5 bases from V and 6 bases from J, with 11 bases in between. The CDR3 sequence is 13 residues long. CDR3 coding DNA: TGTGCCAGCAGCCTTGGGGGGAGTCAGCCCCAGCATTTT. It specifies CASSLGGSQPQHF.

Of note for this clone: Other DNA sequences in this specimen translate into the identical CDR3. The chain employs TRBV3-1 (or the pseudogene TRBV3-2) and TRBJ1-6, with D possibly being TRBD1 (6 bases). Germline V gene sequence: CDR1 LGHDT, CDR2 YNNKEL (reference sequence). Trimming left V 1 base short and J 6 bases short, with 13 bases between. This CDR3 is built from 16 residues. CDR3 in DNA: TGTGCCAGCAGCCAAGTGGGAAGCAGGGGTAATTCACCCCTCCACTTT. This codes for CASSQVGSRGNSPLHF.

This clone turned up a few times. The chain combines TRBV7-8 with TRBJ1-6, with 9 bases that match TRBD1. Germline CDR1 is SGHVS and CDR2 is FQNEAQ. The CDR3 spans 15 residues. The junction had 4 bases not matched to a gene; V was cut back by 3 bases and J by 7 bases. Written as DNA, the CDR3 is TGTGCCAGCAGCTTGGGGACAGGGTTGAATTCACCCCTCCACTTT. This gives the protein CASSLGTGLNSPLHF.

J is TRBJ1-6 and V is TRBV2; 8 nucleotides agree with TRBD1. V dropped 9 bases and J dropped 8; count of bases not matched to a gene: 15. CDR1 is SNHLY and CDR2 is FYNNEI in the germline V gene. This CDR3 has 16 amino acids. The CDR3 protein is CASGPRQGNGDSPLHF. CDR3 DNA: TGTGCCAGTGGCCCGAGACAGGGGAACGGGGATTCACCCCTCCACTTT.